In its sample, the clone carrying this TCR beta chain was seen many times. Antigen: not known. The CDR3 spans 14 residues. J gave up 9 bases and V 8 bases, and 14 bases lay outside the gene matches. Germline V gene lookup returns CDR1 DFQATT and CDR2 SNEGSKA (reference sequence). The data were obtained in a study of blood T cells in healthy people across ages. The overall study: Every two T cells gave about one barcoded beta molecule via template switching. General study results and limits: It was the long-lived donors that had more naive CD4+ cells and higher diversity than aged donors.

The use of a sample-barcoded 5' primer and a J-beta primer mix characterized a second PCR of about 6 to 11 cycles. From the 5' RACE reads, TCRdb called clonotypes with MiXCR, one entry per CDR3 protein. The sample has 1.6 million or so distinct CDR3 sequences, around 36% seen once; the top ten hold around 10%. The V and J genes are TRBV20-1 and TRBJ2-1; the match to TRBD2 covers 9 bases. The source of this sequence is a woman in her 30s in good health. Sequenced material: blood. CDR3 in DNA: TGCAGTAGTATACGTAGGAGCGGGAGGTCTGAGCAGTTCTTC. Translating gives CSSIRRSGRSEQFF.